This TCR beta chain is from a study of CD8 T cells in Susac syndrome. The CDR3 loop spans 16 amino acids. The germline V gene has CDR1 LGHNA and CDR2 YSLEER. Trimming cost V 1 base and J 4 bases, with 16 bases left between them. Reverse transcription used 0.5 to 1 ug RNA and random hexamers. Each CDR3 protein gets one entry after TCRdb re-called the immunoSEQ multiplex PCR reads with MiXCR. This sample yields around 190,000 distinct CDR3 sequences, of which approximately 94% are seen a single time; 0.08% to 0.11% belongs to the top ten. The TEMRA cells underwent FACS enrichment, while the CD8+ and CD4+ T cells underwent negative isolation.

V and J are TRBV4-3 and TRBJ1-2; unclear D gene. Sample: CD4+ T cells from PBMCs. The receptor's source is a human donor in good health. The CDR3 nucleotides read TGCGCCAGCAGCCAAGGACAAGGGTTGGATTTCTATGGCTACACCTTC. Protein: CASSQGQGLDFYGYTF.